Included here is one T cell receptor (beta chain) sequence, with context. The data belong to a study of blood T cell repertoires in COVID-19. The overall study: Sites across the United States, Italy and Spain contributed samples from acute and convalescent COVID-19. Nucleic acid was either cDNA or gDNA, and it came from T cells, B-cell-depleted T cells, or PBMCs.

Original analysis: Reference gene primer amplification gave nucleated cell count estimates. Produced via immunoSEQ multiplex PCR; TCRdb's table is partial and in-frame only. Clone size and V and J calls were adopted from that table, with D and trimming inferred from the DNA. The sample consists of about 170,000 clones, about 86% of them appearing once. The germline CDR1 and CDR2 sequences are LGHNA and YSLEER. This CDR3 comprises 16 residues. The germline V and J ends were trimmed by 1 base and 3 bases, with 15 bases remaining between them. This receptor was taken from a man between 65 and 85 years old with active or convalescent COVID-19. J is TRBJ1-1 and V is TRBV4-3; the D gene is possibly TRBD1 (5 bases). Sequencing was performed on peripheral blood. In DNA, the CDR3 is TGCGCCAGCAGCCAAGGAGTCAGGGTAGGGGACACTGAAGCTTTCTTT. Its protein is CASSQGVRVGDTEAFF.